Following are 5 T cell receptor beta chains from one sample sequenced in a study of T cell changes during pregnancy in multiple sclerosis. The method was immunoSEQ multiplex PCR; TCRdb's version includes in-frame clones alone and lacks a portion of them. The data contain roughly 36,000 clones, roughly 93% of them singletons. Source: peripheral blood, taken in the second trimester of pregnancy. Receptors were obtained from a female donor in good health, enrolled as a control in a pregnancy study.

Regarding this clone: Compared with germline, one end of the junction differs, possibly owing to a read error. J is TRBJ2-7 and V is TRBV30; the match to TRBD2 covers 8 bases. Looked up from germline, CDR1 is GTSNPN and CDR2 is SVGIG (reference sequence). The CDR3 sequence is 13 residues long. CDR3 bases: TGTGCCTGGAGTGGGAGACATGGCGGGGGGTTGTTATTC. Amino acids: CAWSGRHGGGLLF. The variable domain in full, with the rest retrieved from reference TRBV30 and TRBJ2-7, is SQTIHQWPATLVQPVGSPLSLECTVEGTSNPNLYWYRQAAGRGLQLLFYSVGIGQISSEVPQNLSASRPQDRQFILSSKKLLLSDSGFYLCAWSGRHGGGLLFGPGTRLTVT.

V is TRBV27 and J is TRBJ2-2; D uncertain. Looked up from germline, CDR1 is MNHEY and CDR2 is SMNVEV (reference sequence). This CDR3 comprises 12 residues. The germline V and J ends were trimmed by 3 bases and 6 bases, with 5 bases remaining between them. CDR3 amino acids: CASSFHPGELFF. In DNA, the CDR3 is TGTGCCAGCAGTTTTCATCCCGGGGAGCTGTTTTTT.

The rearrangement joins TRBV7-6 to TRBJ2-7; 11 nucleotides align to TRBD2. This CDR3 has 16 residues. The germline V gene has CDR1 SGHVS and CDR2 FNYEAQ. Losses at the gene ends were 4 bases for V and 5 bases for J; bases not matched to a gene: 10. The chain's CDR3 is CASSSLTSGNPHEQYF. CDR3 sequence (DNA): TGTGCCAGCAGCTCCTTGACTAGCGGGAATCCCCACGAGCAGTACTTC.

V is TRBV5-1 and J is TRBJ1-4, with TRBD1 matching over 8 bases. CDR1 is SGHRS, CDR2 YFSETQ, per germline. J was trimmed by 7 bases and V by 4 bases; bases with no gene match: 9. This CDR3 region has 15 residues. CDR3 nucleotides: TGCGCCAGCAGCACTAGACAGGGGACGGGTGAAAAACTGTTTTTT. Translation gives CASSTRQGTGEKLFF.

CDR3 DNA sequence: TGTGCCAGCAGCAAAGTCCGGGGGGGGGTGCTGAACACTGAAGCTTTCTTT. Its protein product is CASSKVRGGVLNTEAFF. The chain uses TRBV21-1 and TRBJ1-1. TRBV21-1 is assigned pseudogene status. CDR3 length: 17 residues.